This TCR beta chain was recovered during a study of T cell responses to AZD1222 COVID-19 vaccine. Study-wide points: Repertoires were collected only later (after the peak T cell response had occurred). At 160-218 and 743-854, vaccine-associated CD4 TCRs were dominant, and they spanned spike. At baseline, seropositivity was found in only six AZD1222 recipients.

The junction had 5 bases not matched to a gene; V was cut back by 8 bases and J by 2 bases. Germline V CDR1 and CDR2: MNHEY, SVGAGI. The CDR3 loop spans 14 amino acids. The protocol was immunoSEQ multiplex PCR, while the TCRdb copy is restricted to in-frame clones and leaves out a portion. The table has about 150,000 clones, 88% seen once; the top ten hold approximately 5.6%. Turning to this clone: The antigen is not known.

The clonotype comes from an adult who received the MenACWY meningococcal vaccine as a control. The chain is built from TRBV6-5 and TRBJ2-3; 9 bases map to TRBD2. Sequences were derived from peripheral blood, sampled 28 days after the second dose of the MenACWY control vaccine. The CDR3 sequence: CASGSGSYTDTQYF. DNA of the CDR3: TGTGCCAGCGGTAGCGGGAGTTACACAGATACGCAGTATTTT.